There are many counts of the clone carrying this TCR beta chain. The CDR3 totals 15 residues. Trimming removed 7 bases from V and 2 bases from J, with 16 bases in between. In germline, CDR1 is MDHEN, CDR2 SYDVKM. The sample originates from a study of low-dose radiotherapy and immunotherapy resistance in tumors. Overall study: The study gave Cohort 2 1 Gy per fraction every two weeks, totaling 13 Gy over 26 weeks.

Primers used for first-strand cDNA, a TRAV- and TRBV-specific set, covered both alpha and beta chains. The authors amplified TCRs for around 20 PCR cycles with a constant-region primer and a V-primer adapter. It was by in vitro transcription that isolated mRNA was amplified. TCRdb recomputed calls from the reads with MiXCR, one row per CDR3 protein. The sample lists 54,000 or so distinct CDR3 sequences; under 30% were seen once. Time point described: before trial treatment. All of the donors were given nivolumab, ipilimumab, aspirin, low-dose cyclophosphamide and low-dose radiotherapy as part of RACIN, a single-arm trial.

Material: PBMCs, obtained before treatment. The TCR originated in a male donor with prostate cancer. The V call is TRBV28, the J call TRBJ2-3; possible D gene TRBD2, 5 bases. The CDR3 DNA follows: TGTGCCAGCACCCAGGAGGAGATCATCACAGATACGCAGTATTTT. Translation gives CASTQEEIITDTQYF.